The 30 T cell receptor beta chains given below trace back to one sample, sequenced in a study of a mutant IDH1 vaccine in newly diagnosed glioma. The time point denotes: baseline, week 1 (first vaccination visit). Described treatment: pre-vaccination baseline after standard-of-care therapy. The data were produced by immunoSEQ multiplex PCR, yet TCRdb's version contains in-frame clones alone and is incomplete. The repertoire has 50,000 to 65,000 clones, 60% to 85% of them found once; the top ten carry 1.5% to 2%. The input for sequencing was PBMCs, taken from a glioma patient treated with radiotherapy, temozolomide or both. The source of these receptors is a woman aged 40-49 years with glioma.

The chain joins TRBV7-9 to TRBJ1-5; D is unclear. The germline V gene encodes CDR1 SEHNR and CDR2 FQNEAQ (reference sequence). V was cut by 5 bases and J by 5 bases, with 13 bases left in between. The CDR3 consists of 14 residues. As DNA, the CDR3 is TGTGCCAGCAGCCGAGAAGGGTCCCATCAGCCCCAGCATTTT. It encodes CASSREGSHQPQHF. Full variable domain (remainder filled in from reference TRBV7-9 and TRBJ1-5): DTGVSQNPRHKITKRGQNVTFRCDPISEHNRLYWYRQTLGQGPEFLTYFQNEAQLEKSRLLSDRFSAERPKGSFSTLEIQRTEQGDSAMYLCASSREGSHQPQHFGDGTRLSIL.

This clone appeared a few times. The genes are TRBV29-1 and TRBJ1-1, with unresolved D. Trimming took 5 bases from V and 1 from J, leaving 5 bases between them. The CDR3 is made up of 11 amino acids. From germline, CDR1 is SQVTM and CDR2 ANQGSEA. For the CDR3, the DNA is TGCAGCGTTCGACAGAACACTGAAGCTTTCTTT. Translating it yields CSVRQNTEAFF. Using reference TRBV29-1 and TRBJ1-1 for the parts outside the CDR3, the full variable domain is SAVISQKPSRDICQRGTSLTIQCQVDSQVTMMFWYRQQPGQSLTLIATANQGSEATYESGFVIDKFPISRPNLTFSTLTVSNMSPEDSSIYLCSVRQNTEAFFGQGTRLTVV.

The chain couples TRBV30 to TRBJ1-4; possible D gene TRBD1, 5 bases. Germline V gives CDR1 GTSNPN, CDR2 SVGIG (reference sequence). This CDR3 region has 16 residues. V shed 1 base and J shed 8 bases, with 20 bases lying between them. The CDR3: CAWSELSPGAEEKLFF. In nucleotides, the CDR3 is TGTGCCTGGAGTGAACTGAGTCCCGGGGCGGAGGAAAAACTGTTTTTT.

The chain combines TRBV6-5 with TRBJ1-4; D call uncertain. Germline CDR1 is MNHEY and CDR2 is SVGAGI. The ends were cut back, 0 bases at V and 1 base at J, with 9 bases in the middle. This CDR3 spans 16 amino acids. The CDR3 protein is CASSYSVGETNEKLFF. CDR3 nucleotide sequence: TGTGCCAGCAGTTACTCGGTTGGGGAAACTAATGAAAAACTGTTTTTT.

V and J are TRBV5-8 and TRBJ2-7; D is tentatively TRBD1 or TRBD2 (5 bases each). The V gene lost 0 bases and the J gene lost 7 bases, with 14 bases spanning the gap. CDR1 is SGHTS, CDR2 YDEGEE, per germline. The CDR3 is made up of 14 amino acids. CDR3 DNA sequence: TGTGCCAGCAGCTTGGGAGGGGTCGGGGTGGAGCAGTACTTC. This translates into CASSLGGVGVEQYF.

The chain uses TRBV2 and TRBJ1-5; 7 nucleotides align to TRBD1. Trimming removed 4 bases from V and 7 bases from J; junction bases left unmatched: 10. This CDR3 comprises 15 residues. Germline V gene sequence: CDR1 SNHLY, CDR2 FYNNEI. The CDR3 DNA sequence: TGTGCCAGCAGTGGTTTAGGGGGCAGCGGACAGCCCCAGCATTTT. This sequence encodes CASSGLGGSGQPQHF.

This chain links TRBV9 with TRBJ1-1, with 9 bases identical to TRBD1. V was clipped by 1 base and J by 5 bases; unmatched bases: 6. The CDR3 has 15 residues. In germline, CDR1 is SGDLS, CDR2 YYNGEE. This CDR3 is CASSVLSGQGTEAFF. CDR3 bases: TGTGCCAGCAGCGTATTATCGGGACAGGGTACTGAAGCTTTCTTT. Full variable domain (missing parts from reference TRBV9 and TRBJ1-1): DSGVTQTPKHLITATGQRVTLRCSPRSGDLSVYWYQQSLDQGLQFLIQYYNGEERAKGNILERFSAQQFPDLHSELNLSSLELGDSALYFCASSVLSGQGTEAFFGQGTRLTVV.

This clone was observed a few times. The CDR3 region is CASTVRAGGPQPQHF. The CDR3, as DNA: TGTGCCAGTACGGTCCGGGCAGGGGGGCCTCAGCCCCAGCATTTT. The chain combines TRBV19 with TRBJ1-5, with TRBD1 matching over 7 bases. V lost 7 bases to trimming and J lost 6 bases; unmatched junction nucleotides: 12. There are 15 residues in the CDR3. The germline V gene encodes CDR1 LNHDA and CDR2 SQIVND (reference sequence). The whole variable domain, remainder taken from reference TRBV19 and TRBJ1-5, is DGGITQSPKYLFRKEGQNVTLSCEQNLNHDAMYWYRQDPGQGLRLIYYSQIVNDFQKGDIAEGYSVSREKKESFPLTVTSAQKNPTAFYLCASTVRAGGPQPQHFGDGTRLSIL.

The chain combines TRBV4-1 with TRBJ2-3, with TRBD2 matching 8 bases. The trim removed 6 bases at V and 1 base at J, leaving 6 bases unmatched. CDR1 and CDR2 from the germline V gene are MGHRA and YSYEKL. The CDR3 consists of 15 residues. The CDR3 bases are TGCGCCAGCAGGCGCTCGGGGGGGGGCACAGATACGCAGTATTTT. Its translation is CASRRSGGGTDTQYF.

The V and J genes are TRBV4-3 and TRBJ1-3; maybe TRBD1 (6 bases). Looked up from germline, CDR1 is LGHNA and CDR2 is YSLEER. Trimming shortened V by 0 bases and J by 4 bases, and 13 bases separated the two germline ends. The CDR3 loop spans 16 amino acids. The CDR3 DNA reads as TGCGCCAGCAGCCAAGATGTAGGGGGGCTCGGAAACACCATATATTTT. Translating gives CASSQDVGGLGNTIYF.

The chain joins TRBV30 to TRBJ1-1, with D hard to call. V lost 3 bases to trimming and J lost 1 base, with 12 bases between them. The germline V gene encodes CDR1 GTSNPN and CDR2 SVGIG (reference sequence). The CDR3 runs 14 residues. The CDR3 DNA reads as TGTGCCTGGAGGGGGATGGGGAGGAACACTGAAGCTTTCTTT. As protein: CAWRGMGRNTEAFF.

The chain employs TRBV4-1 and TRBJ2-7, with D possibly TRBD1 on 5 matching bases. The germline V gene encodes CDR1 MGHRA and CDR2 YSYEKL. The CDR3 is 14 amino acids. Trimming cost V 4 bases and J 3 bases, with 13 bases left between them. In DNA, the CDR3 is TGCGCCAGCAGCCCGGACACCTCTTACTACGAGCAGTACTTC. Protein sequence: CASSPDTSYYEQYF.

The rearrangement uses TRBV5-1 and TRBJ2-3; tentative D call: TRBD2 (6 bases). Germline V lookup: CDR1 SGHRS, CDR2 YFSETQ. The CDR3 is 15 residues long. V was pared by 0 bases and J by 0 bases, with 8 bases between. CDR3 sequence (DNA): TGCGCCAGCAGCTTGGAGCGGGTTAGCACAGATACGCAGTATTTT. It translates to CASSLERVSTDTQYF.

Turning to this clone: Other DNA variants within this sample encode the same CDR3. The J gene is TRBJ2-5, the V gene TRBV5-1; D is undetermined. V was clipped by 4 bases and J by 5 bases, with 9 bases between them. From germline, CDR1 is SGHRS and CDR2 YFSETQ. There are 12 residues in the CDR3. CDR3 nucleotides: TGCGCCAGCAGCCCGCGTGGGGAGACCCAGTACTTC. Translating it yields CASSPRGETQYF.

The chain recombines TRBV4-1 with TRBJ1-2; D unclear. Germline assignment: CDR1 MGHRA and CDR2 YSYEKL. Trimming stripped 3 bases from V and 8 bases from J, with 10 bases between. This CDR3 contains 12 residues. The CDR3 reads CASSQGVGGYTF. The CDR3 coding sequence is TGCGCCAGCAGCCAGGGAGTGGGAGGCTACACCTTC.

The chain combines TRBV4-2 with TRBJ2-3; 8 positions match TRBD2. V dropped 4 bases and J dropped 2; count of bases not matched to a gene: 8. This CDR3 has 16 amino acids. Germline V lookup: CDR1 LGHNA, CDR2 YNFKEQ. The CDR3 coding sequence is TGTGCCAGCAGCCCGGCGGGGGGTATCTACACAGATACGCAGTATTTT. Amino acid sequence: CASSPAGGIYTDTQYF.

The chain recombines TRBV15 with TRBJ1-6; 7 nucleotides align to TRBD1. This CDR3 spans 15 amino acids. CDR1 is LNHNV and CDR2 is YYDKDF in the germline V gene (reference sequence). V lost 2 bases and J lost 5; bases outside the gene matches: 3. The CDR3 DNA is TGTGCCACCAGCAGACCCGACAGGGATAATTCACCCCTCCACTTT. Protein: CATSRPDRDNSPLHF.

This chain links TRBV9 with TRBJ2-7; D is possibly TRBD2 (7 bases). CDR1 is SGDLS and CDR2 is YYNGEE in the germline V gene. The CDR3 length is 15 residues. The V gene lost 3 bases and the J gene lost 2 bases, with 15 bases spanning the gap. In DNA, the CDR3 is TGTGCCAGCAGCGAGGGGGGGACGGGGGCCTACGAGCAGTACTTC. The encoded protein is CASSEGGTGAYEQYF.

The rearrangement uses TRBV7-2 and TRBJ1-1, with 8 bases lining up with TRBD1. The CDR3 sequence is 13 residues long. V trimming: 4 bases; J trimming: 7 bases; junction bases outside the gene matches: 5. Per germline, CDR1 SGHTA and CDR2 FQGNSA. The CDR3 DNA is TGTGCCAGCAGCTCCTTGGACAGGGTTGAAGCTTTCTTT. Translation: CASSSLDRVEAFF.

The rearrangement uses TRBV30 and TRBJ2-4, with a tentative D call TRBD1 (5 bases). V was shortened by 5 bases and J by 3 bases, with 11 bases between the two germline ends. CDR1 and CDR2 from the germline V gene are GTSNPN and SVGIG (reference sequence). The CDR3 totals 13 residues. The CDR3: CAWGTGHKNIQYF. CDR3 coding DNA: TGTGCCTGGGGCACAGGACACAAAAACATTCAGTACTTC.

The rearrangement joins TRBV4-1 to TRBJ2-7; D is tentatively TRBD1 or TRBD2 (5 bases each). CDR1 is MGHRA and CDR2 is YSYEKL in the germline V gene. CDR3 length: 14 residues. The V gene lost 2 bases and the J gene lost 7 bases, with 15 bases spanning the gap. The CDR3 coding sequence is TGCGCCAGCAGCCAATTGGGCACCGAGGGGGAGCAGTACTTC. Translated: CASSQLGTEGEQYF.

J is TRBJ2-1 and V is TRBV6-4; 8 bases line up with TRBD2. The length of the CDR3 is 13 residues. With V trimmed by 7 bases and J by 7 bases, 6 bases remained unmatched. Per the germline V gene, CDR1 is MRHNA and CDR2 is SNTAGT. In DNA, the CDR3 is TGTGCCAGCACCGAGGTAGCGGGGAATGAGCAGTTCTTC. It codes for CASTEVAGNEQFF.

The chain is built from TRBV23-1 and TRBJ2-7; maybe TRBD1 (6 bases). TRBV23-1 is noted as an ORF with a role that remains uncertain. Trimming shortened V by 4 bases and J by 2 bases, and 18 bases separated the two germline ends. The CDR3 consists of 16 residues. CDR3 nucleotide sequence: TGCGCCAGCAGTCCCAATCTTTGGACAGTGCCCTACGAGCAGTACTTC. Amino acid sequence: CASSPNLWTVPYEQYF.

This chain connects TRBV5-1 to TRBJ2-7, with 7 bases aligning to TRBD1. The germline gives CDR1 SGHRS, CDR2 YFSETQ. J was trimmed by 2 bases and V by 4 bases; bases with no gene match: 6. The CDR3 has 14 residues. CDR3 DNA sequence: TGCGCCAGCAGCACCCGGGACAGACCCTACGAGCAGTACTTC. Encoded protein: CASSTRDRPYEQYF. The entire variable domain, with the rest obtained from reference TRBV5-1 and TRBJ2-7, is as follows: KAGVTQTPRYLIKTRGQQVTLSCSPISGHRSVSWYQQTPGQGLQFLFEYFSETQRNKGNFPGRFSGRQFSNSRSEMNVSTLELGDSALYLCASSTRDRPYEQYFGPGTRLTVT.

This chain uses TRBV6-5 with TRBJ2-1, with 9 bases lining up with TRBD2. The germline V gene encodes CDR1 MNHEY and CDR2 SVGAGI. The CDR3 spans 14 residues. Germline trimming cut 4 bases from V and 10 bases from J; bases unmatched to any gene: 8. The chain's CDR3 is CASSWDLSGGEQFF. The CDR3 DNA is TGTGCCAGCAGTTGGGACCTGAGCGGGGGGGAGCAGTTCTTC.

The CDR3 spells CASRRLGGFRETQYF. Written as DNA, the CDR3 is TGTGCCAGCAGGAGGCTAGGGGGTTTCCGAGAGACCCAGTACTTC. The chain couples TRBV6-5 to TRBJ2-5; tentatively, D is TRBD1 (6 bases). Trimming removed 6 bases from V and 4 bases from J, with 18 bases in between. CDR3 length equals 15 residues. In germline, CDR1 is MNHEY, CDR2 SVGAGI.

The chain carries TRBV25-1 and TRBJ1-1; maybe TRBD1 (5 bases). Germline V gene sequence: CDR1 MGHDK, CDR2 SYGVNS. The CDR3 is 15 amino acids. V was cut by 9 bases and J by 1 base, with 18 bases left in between. This CDR3 reads CASAPTGTGNTEAFF. The DNA of the CDR3 is TGTGCCAGTGCACCCACCGGGACCGGGAACACTGAAGCTTTCTTT.

The genes are TRBV4-1 and TRBJ1-5; D gene uncertain. Looked up from germline, CDR1 is MGHRA and CDR2 is YSYEKL. This CDR3 is built from 20 residues. V lost 0 bases and J lost 3, with 24 bases in between. The DNA of the CDR3 is TGCGCCAGCAGCCAAGACCCCCCGACGAGAACCCGTGGGGACAATCAGCCCCAGCATTTT. Amino acids: CASSQDPPTRTRGDNQPQHF.

V usage is TRBV10-3 and J usage is TRBJ1-3; 7 bases map to TRBD1. The CDR3 length is 15 residues. Germline assignment: CDR1 ENHRY and CDR2 SYGVKD. The trim removed 7 bases at V and 3 bases at J, leaving 9 bases unmatched. CDR3 DNA sequence: TGTGCCATCATGGCCGTTAGGGACAGTGGAAACACCATATATTTT. As protein: CAIMAVRDSGNTIYF.

This chain uses TRBV5-6 with TRBJ1-6; D is ambiguous. The CDR3 is 13 residues long. V dropped 2 bases and J dropped 10 bases, with 10 bases sitting between them. In germline, CDR1 is SGHDT, CDR2 YYEEEE. The CDR3 spells CASSLTDMSPLHF. In DNA form, the CDR3 reads TGTGCCAGCAGCTTAACAGACATGTCACCCCTCCACTTT.